This T cell receptor (beta chain) was retrieved from a study of control samples from healthy donors and cancer patients. Produced via immunoSEQ multiplex PCR; TCRdb's table is partial and in-frame only. The data contain about 53,000 clones, 87% of them seen just once; the ten biggest clones take up 11% to 15%. V dropped 6 bases and J dropped 2; count of bases not matched to a gene: 17. The CDR3 extends over 18 amino acids. Germline V CDR1 and CDR2: SNHLY, FYNNEI. This sequence originates from a man aged 55-75 years with head and neck cancer. The source material was PBMCs. The chain recombines TRBV2 with TRBJ1-2; 8 bases map to TRBD1. The CDR3 sequence: CASRGAGTGYNLNYGYTF. CDR3 DNA: TGTGCCAGCAGGGGGGCCGGGACAGGATATAATTTAAACTATGGCTACACCTTC.